This T cell receptor (beta chain) derives from a study of blood T cell repertoires in COVID-19. Study details: Samples came from the United States, Italy and Spain, spanning acute and convalescent COVID-19. Sources were T cells, B-cell-depleted T cells, or PBMCs; the material itself was cDNA or gDNA.

J gave up 7 bases and V 5 bases, and 9 bases lay outside the gene matches. The CDR3 sequence is 14 residues long. Germline CDR1 is MNHNS and CDR2 is SASEGT. Authors' processing steps: Amplified reference gene primers provided the basis for estimating nucleated cell counts. Method: immunoSEQ multiplex PCR; TCRdb's copy keeps in-frame clones and lacks some. V and J calls plus clone size are reproduced from that table; the DNA served to infer D and trimming. This table holds approximately 210,000 clones, less than 85% found once. This sequence originates from a woman in her seventies with active or convalescent COVID-19. The rearrangement uses TRBV6-1 and TRBJ2-5, with 8 nucleotides matching TRBD2. Sequenced input: peripheral blood. The CDR3 nucleotides read TGTGCCAGCAGTCACCGGACGGGGACTAGGACCCAGTACTTC. It specifies CASSHRTGTRTQYF.